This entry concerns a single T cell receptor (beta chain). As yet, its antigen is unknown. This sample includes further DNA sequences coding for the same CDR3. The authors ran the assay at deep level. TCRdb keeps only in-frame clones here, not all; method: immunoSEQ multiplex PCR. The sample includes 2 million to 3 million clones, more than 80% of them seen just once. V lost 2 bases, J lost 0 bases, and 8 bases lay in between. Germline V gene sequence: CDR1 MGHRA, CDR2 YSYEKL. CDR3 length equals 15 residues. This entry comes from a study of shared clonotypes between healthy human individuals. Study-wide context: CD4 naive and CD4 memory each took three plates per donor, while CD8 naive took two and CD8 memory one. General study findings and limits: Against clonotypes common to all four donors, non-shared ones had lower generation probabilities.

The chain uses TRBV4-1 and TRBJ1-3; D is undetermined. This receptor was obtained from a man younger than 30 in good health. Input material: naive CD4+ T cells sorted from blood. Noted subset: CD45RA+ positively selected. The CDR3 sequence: CASSQRESSGNTIYF. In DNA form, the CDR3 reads TGCGCCAGCAGCCAACGTGAGAGCTCTGGAAACACCATATATTTT.